These 22 T cell receptor beta chains were all obtained from the same sample, sequenced in a study of early T cells in non-severe SARS-CoV-2 infection. TCRdb processed the 5' RACE reads anew with MiXCR; each CDR3 protein has one entry. The sample has just under 65,000 distinct CDR3 sequences; 8.8% are singletons. The material was whole blood, obtained at baseline. The source of these receptors is an adult who was a healthcare worker with PCR-confirmed SARS-CoV-2 infection or an uninfected control (not recorded which).

Many counts were recorded for this clonotype. The chain uses TRBV29-1 and TRBJ1-2; D is uncertain. In germline, CDR1 is SQVTM, CDR2 ANQGSEA. The CDR3 runs 12 residues. The ends were cut back, 6 bases at V and 4 bases at J, with 12 bases in the middle. CDR3 in DNA: TGCAGCGTAACAACCCCTAGCTATGGCTACACCTTC. Its translation is CSVTTPSYGYTF. Full variable domain (remainder filled in from reference TRBV29-1 and TRBJ1-2): SAVISQKPSRDICQRGTSLTIQCQVDSQVTMMFWYRQQPGQSLTLIATANQGSEATYESGFVIDKFPISRPNLTFSTLTVSNMSPEDSSIYLCSVTTPSYGYTFGSGTRLTVV.

This clonotype was counted at least ten times. This chain links TRBV7-9 with TRBJ1-4; possible D gene TRBD1, 5 bases. The CDR3 length is 16 residues. The V gene lost 5 bases and the J gene lost 0 bases, with 13 bases spanning the gap. CDR1 and CDR2 (germline): SEHNR, FQNEAQ (reference sequence). CDR3 nucleotide sequence: TGTGCCAGCAGCCCTATGGGGGTTGCAACTAATGAAAAACTGTTTTTT. Its protein is CASSPMGVATNEKLFF.

This clonotype appeared a few times. The chain has TRBV29-1 and TRBJ2-7; possibly TRBD1 or TRBD2 for D (5 bases each). The CDR3 extends over 13 amino acids. Per the germline V gene, CDR1 is SQVTM and CDR2 is ANQGSEA. V lost 6 bases to trimming and J lost 2 bases, with 14 bases between them. DNA of the CDR3: TGCAGCGTCGTCCGGGACGCCCCCTACGAGCAGTACTTC. Its protein product is CSVVRDAPYEQYF.

This clonotype came up many times. The rearrangement joins TRBV20-1 to TRBJ2-3; 8 bases match TRBD2. The V and J ends lost 6 bases and 6 bases, in that order; junction bases with no gene match: 17. CDR1 is DFQATT, CDR2 SNEGSKA, per germline (reference sequence). This CDR3 comprises 16 residues. The CDR3 region has the DNA TGCAGTGCCGAATCCCCACTAAGCGGGGGAGGGGATACGCAGTATTTT. It is translated as CSAESPLSGGGDTQYF.

The sample holds a few counts of this clonotype. The chain employs TRBV27 and TRBJ2-1; 10 bases are a match to TRBD2. V trimming: 5 bases; J trimming: 5 bases; junction bases outside the gene matches: 6. The CDR3 totals 15 residues. The germline V gene has CDR1 MNHEY and CDR2 SMNVEV (reference sequence). CDR3 DNA: TGTGCCAGCAGTCCGAGCGGGAGGGCCCACAATGAGCAGTTCTTC. Translating gives CASSPSGRAHNEQFF.

This clonotype was observed at least ten times. CDR3 in DNA: TGTGCCAGCAGCTTAGCCGGGAGGACAGAGGGTGAAGCTTTCTTT. Translation gives CASSLAGRTEGEAFF. The chain carries TRBV7-8 and TRBJ1-1, with D perhaps TRBD1 (6 bases). The CDR3 length is 15 residues. The germline V and J ends were trimmed by 0 bases and 7 bases, with 15 bases remaining between them. Germline assignment: CDR1 SGHVS and CDR2 FQNEAQ. Using reference TRBV7-8 and TRBJ1-1 for the parts outside the CDR3, the full variable domain is GAGVSQSPRYKVAKRGQDVALRCDPISGHVSLFWYQQALGQGPEFLTYFQNEAQLDKSGLPSDRFFAERPEGSVSTLKIQRTQQEDSAVYLCASSLAGRTEGEAFFGQGTRLTVV.

Only a few counts were recorded for this clonotype. The chain has TRBV20-1 and TRBJ1-6, with D perhaps matching TRBD1 (6 bases). The germline V gene has CDR1 DFQATT and CDR2 SNEGSKA (reference sequence). This CDR3 is built from 16 residues. The V gene lost 3 bases and the J gene lost 0 bases, with 12 bases spanning the gap. CDR3 coding DNA: TGCAGTGCTAGTTTGGGGGCAAGCTCCTATAATTCACCCCTCCACTTT. Its translation is CSASLGASSYNSPLHF.

This clonotype has ten or more counts. At one of its ends the junction is not consistent with the germline gene, which may arise from a read error. The chain recombines TRBV19 with TRBJ1-2, with a possible D match to TRBD1 (5 bases). Per the germline V gene, CDR1 is LNHDA and CDR2 is SQIVND (reference sequence). This CDR3 comprises 12 residues. The CDR3 region is CASSQMTASAVF. CDR3 sequence (DNA): TGTGCCAGTAGTCAGATGACAGCCTCCGCGGTCTTC.

This clonotype has more than one count but fewer than ten. The chain is built from TRBV12-3 or TRBV12-4 and TRBJ2-7, with 12 nucleotides matching TRBD2. V lost 5 bases, J lost 6 bases, and 11 bases stayed unmatched. The CDR3 totals 16 residues. Here the CDR3 DNA reads TGTGCCAGCAGTAAATTACAGACTAGCGGGAGTGGCGAGCAGTACTTC. As protein: CASSKLQTSGSGEQYF.

The chain joins TRBV20-1 to TRBJ1-5; D remains unclear. The V and J ends lost 6 bases and 3 bases respectively, with 21 bases between them. CDR1 is DFQATT, CDR2 SNEGSKA, per germline (reference sequence). CDR3 length: 16 amino acids. The CDR3 DNA follows: TGCAGTGCCATTTCGGACGGCCTCCGGATCAATCAGCCCCAGCATTTT. Protein: CSAISDGLRINQPQHF.

This clonotype appeared many times. V gene TRBV19 combines with J gene TRBJ2-7, with D possibly matching TRBD1 (6 bases). This CDR3 contains 15 residues. Germline CDR1 and CDR2: LNHDA and SQIVND (reference sequence). Between the trimmed V and J ends, which lost 5 bases and 2 bases, there was a span of 16 bases. DNA for the CDR3: TGTGCCAGTAGTCTCAAGGGGGATTCGACCTACGAGCAGTACTTC. This encodes CASSLKGDSTYEQYF. The full variable domain, its missing parts supplied by reference TRBV19 and TRBJ2-7, is DGGITQSPKYLFRKEGQNVTLSCEQNLNHDAMYWYRQDPGQGLRLIYYSQIVNDFQKGDIAEGYSVSREKKESFPLTVTSAQKNPTAFYLCASSLKGDSTYEQYFGPGTRLTVT.

The chain links TRBV10-2 to TRBJ1-4, with TRBD1 identical over 8 bases. V trimming: 7 bases; J trimming: 7 bases; junction bases outside the gene matches: 8. Germline loops: CDR1 WSHSY, CDR2 SAAADI. This CDR3 contains 14 residues. DNA of the CDR3: TGCGCCAGCAATCCGGACAGGGCTACTGAAAAACTGTTTTTT. The encoded protein is CASNPDRATEKLFF.

The chain uses TRBV9 and TRBJ2-5; 9 bases line up with TRBD2. The V segment lost 0 bases and the J segment 5 bases; nucleotides outside the gene matches: 8. Germline values: CDR1 SGDLS, CDR2 YYNGEE. The CDR3 contains 16 residues. This CDR3 reads CASSVDGSGSLETQYF. DNA of the CDR3: TGTGCCAGCAGCGTAGATGGTAGCGGGAGCCTTGAGACCCAGTACTTC.

With respect to this clonotype: Since a much larger clone is just one base distant, this may be a read error. V usage is TRBV10-3 and J usage is TRBJ1-5; 10 nucleotides agree with TRBD1. CDR3 length equals 13 residues. Germline V gene lookup returns CDR1 ENHRY and CDR2 SYGVKD. This CDR3 is CVITGGQGQPQHF. The CDR3 DNA sequence: TGTGTCATCACAGGGGGACAGGGGCAGCCCCAGCATTTT.

This clonotype appeared a few times. The chain carries TRBV6-5 and TRBJ2-1, with TRBD2 as a possible D gene (6 bases). The ends were cut back, 6 bases at V and 9 bases at J, with 24 bases in the middle. Germline CDR1 MNHEY, CDR2 SVGAGI. This CDR3 has 16 amino acids. The CDR3 sequence is CASSINYGGVIGEQFF. As DNA, the CDR3 is TGTGCCAGCAGCATAAACTACGGGGGAGTGATTGGTGAGCAGTTCTTC.

This sequence joins TRBV10-3 and TRBJ2-7; D may be TRBD1 (5 bases). CDR3 length: 12 amino acids. The V end was cut by 3 bases, the J end by 6 bases, with 9 bases between. CDR1 and CDR2 (germline): ENHRY, SYGVKD. The CDR3 region is CAISDRGSEQYF. CDR3 DNA sequence: TGTGCCATCAGTGATAGGGGTTCCGAGCAGTACTTC.

The table lists this clonotype with a few counts. V gene TRBV11-1 combines with J gene TRBJ2-7; 9 nucleotides match TRBD2. Trimming took 3 bases from V and 0 from J; bases not matched to a gene: 12. The CDR3 runs 18 residues. From germline, CDR1 is SGHAT and CDR2 FQDESV (reference sequence). Here the CDR3 DNA reads TGTGCCAGCAGCTTGAAACTAGCGGGCCCTTCGAGCTCCTACGAGCAGTACTTC. It specifies CASSLKLAGPSSSYEQYF.

This clonotype turned up a few times. The chain joins TRBV7-2 to TRBJ2-4, with D tentatively TRBD2 (5 bases). Germline V gene data show CDR1 as SGHTA and CDR2 as FQGNSA. Trimming took off 1 base at V and 0 bases at J, with 10 bases between the two ends. The CDR3 extends over 16 amino acids. CDR3 region: CASSLGGERAKNIQYF. Here the CDR3 DNA reads TGTGCCAGCAGCTTAGGGGGAGAGCGAGCCAAAAACATTCAGTACTTC.

Only a few counts were recorded for this clonotype. The chain is built from TRBV5-4 and TRBJ2-3; D is undetermined. Germline assignment: CDR1 SGHNT and CDR2 YYREEE (reference sequence). This CDR3 spans 14 amino acids. The ends were cut back, 4 bases at V and 2 bases at J, with 11 bases in the middle. The CDR3 loop reads CASSRRVNTDTQYF. The CDR3 nucleotides read TGTGCCAGCAGCCGCCGGGTCAACACAGATACGCAGTATTTT.

Many counts were recorded for this clonotype. J is TRBJ1-5 and V is TRBV4-2; D call uncertain. The CDR3 spans 13 residues. Germline V lookup: CDR1 LGHNA, CDR2 YNFKEQ. V was cut by 4 bases and J by 1 base, with 5 bases left in between. The CDR3 is CASSRESNQPQHF. In DNA, the CDR3 is TGTGCCAGCAGCCGAGAGAGCAATCAGCCCCAGCATTTT.

This chain uses TRBV11-2 with TRBJ1-1; TRBD1 is a possible D gene (6 bases). V was cut by 5 bases and J by 6 bases, with 19 bases left in between. The CDR3 consists of 15 residues. The germline CDR1 and CDR2 sequences are SGHAT and FQNNGV. CDR3 amino acids: CASSAGQTREAEAFF. CDR3 bases: TGTGCCAGCAGCGCAGGACAGACCCGTGAGGCTGAAGCTTTCTTT. The entire variable domain, with the rest obtained from reference TRBV11-2 and TRBJ1-1, is as follows: EAGVAQSPRYKIIEKRQSVAFWCNPISGHATLYWYQQILGQGPKLLIQFQNNGVVDDSQLPKDRFSAERLKGVDSTLKIQPAKLEDSAVYLCASSAGQTREAEAFFGQGTRLTVV.

The chain recombines TRBV2 with TRBJ2-5; perhaps TRBD1 as D (6 bases). Trimming stripped 5 bases from V and 1 base from J, with 14 bases between. Germline loops: CDR1 SNHLY, CDR2 FYNNEI. The CDR3 is 15 residues long. CDR3: CASSPESGAQETQYF. For the CDR3, the DNA is TGTGCCAGCAGTCCTGAGTCAGGGGCCCAAGAGACCCAGTACTTC. Variable domain in full (rest from reference TRBV2 and TRBJ2-5): EPEVTQTPSHQVTQMGQEVILRCVPISNHLYFYWYRQILGQKVEFLVSFYNNEISEKSEIFDDQFSVERPDGSNFTLKIRSTKLEDSAMYFCASSPESGAQETQYFGPGTRLLVL.